The 28 T cell receptor beta chains listed next were all sequenced from one sample in a study of cytotoxic CD8 clonotypes in ibrutinib-treated CLL. TCRdb's table, derived via immunoSEQ multiplex PCR, lists solely in-frame clones and lacks some. Of roughly 180,000 clones listed, around 80% are singletons. The sequencing here drew on PBMCs, taken after 24 months of ibrutinib treatment. These receptor sequences come from a human donor with chronic lymphocytic leukemia.

The chain's CDR3 is CASSLAGRGVYGYTF. The CDR3 coding sequence is TGTGCCAGCAGTCTCGCCGGGAGGGGGGTCTATGGCTACACCTTC. The chain is built from TRBV6-5 and TRBJ1-2, with D maybe TRBD1 (6 bases). The CDR3 runs 15 residues. V lost 5 bases to trimming and J lost 4 bases, with 17 bases between them. CDR1 is MNHEY, CDR2 SVGAGI, per germline.

CDR3 residues: CARSQASSPLHF. DNA of the CDR3: TGTGCCAGAAGTCAGGCATCTTCACCCCTCCACTTT. V and J are TRBV5-3 and TRBJ1-6; D not certain. TRBV5-3 is an ORF, with its function uncertain. Trimming cost V 5 bases and J 9 bases, with 9 bases left between them. The CDR3 spans 12 residues.

The chain recombines TRBV29-1 with TRBJ1-1, with a weak D call TRBD1 (5 bases). Germline V gene lookup returns CDR1 SQVTM and CDR2 ANQGSEA. Trimming pared 3 bases from V and 6 bases from J, leaving 14 bases between. The CDR3 spans 13 residues. The CDR3 loop reads CSVDTGGSAEAFF. CDR3 sequence (DNA): TGCAGCGTTGATACGGGGGGTTCGGCTGAAGCTTTCTTT.

V and J are TRBV11-3 and TRBJ2-7, with D possibly TRBD1 on 6 matching bases. The V gene lost 2 bases and the J gene lost 4 bases, with 9 bases spanning the gap. Germline CDR1 SGHNT, CDR2 YENEEA. The length of the CDR3 is 13 residues. As DNA, the CDR3 is TGTGCCAGCAGCTTAATACAGGGTTACGAGCAGTACTTC. This sequence encodes CASSLIQGYEQYF.

The chain uses TRBV5-1 and TRBJ2-2; TRBD2 aligns across 15 bases. After removal of 4 bases from V and 4 bases from J, the junction contained 8 bases not matched to a gene. This CDR3 has 18 amino acids. Looked up from germline, CDR1 is SGHRS and CDR2 is YFSETQ. This CDR3 is CASSPPPGLAGGTGELFF. DNA of the CDR3: TGCGCCAGCAGCCCACCGCCGGGACTAGCGGGGGGCACCGGGGAGCTGTTTTTT.

The genes are TRBV6-4 and TRBJ2-2, with 12 bases lining up with TRBD2. Germline-derived CDR1 and CDR2 are MRHNA and SNTAGT. The CDR3 loop spans 16 amino acids. The trim removed 6 bases at V and 3 bases at J, leaving 5 bases unmatched. The DNA of the CDR3 is TGTGCCAGCAGACGACTAGCGGGAGTCGACACCGGGGAGCTGTTTTTT. This encodes CASRRLAGVDTGELFF.

V and J are TRBV14 and TRBJ1-1; D might be TRBD1 (6 bases). This CDR3 spans 14 amino acids. CDR1 SGHDN and CDR2 FVKESK come from the germline V gene. The V end lost 0 bases, the J end lost 11 bases, and 16 bases lay between the germline ends. The CDR3 DNA reads TGTGCCAGCAGCCAAGAGTACGCGGGGGCTGCGGCTTTCTTT. It translates to CASSQEYAGAAAFF.

The chain recombines TRBV19 with TRBJ1-2; D unclear. In germline, CDR1 is LNHDA, CDR2 SQIVND (reference sequence). V was cut by 6 bases and J by 0 bases, with 17 bases left in between. CDR3 size: 16 residues. CDR3: CASRTKGGNSNYGYTF. The CDR3 DNA sequence: TGTGCCAGTAGAACCAAAGGCGGGAACTCTAACTATGGCTACACCTTC.

The V call is TRBV6-6, the J call TRBJ1-5; 7 positions match TRBD1. Germline V gene data show CDR1 as MNHNY and CDR2 as SVGAGI (reference sequence). CDR3 length equals 15 residues. V was pared by 4 bases and J by 7 bases, with 10 bases of the junction left unmatched. The CDR3 spells CASSSPGQVDQPQHF. CDR3 DNA: TGTGCCAGCAGTTCACCTGGACAGGTCGACCAGCCCCAGCATTTT.

This clone was recorded a few times. The J gene is TRBJ2-1, the V gene TRBV11-2; 8 positions match TRBD2. Germline values: CDR1 SGHAT, CDR2 FQNNGV. The CDR3 length is 17 residues. V was pared by 3 bases and J by 7 bases, with 14 bases of the junction left unmatched. The CDR3 region is CASSLVSQTGGRNEQFF. The CDR3 bases are TGTGCCAGCAGCTTGGTATCCCAAACGGGAGGGCGGAATGAGCAGTTCTTC.

The rearrangement links TRBV27 to TRBJ1-3; D uncertain. CDR1 is MNHEY and CDR2 is SMNVEV in the germline V gene (reference sequence). Trimming took 4 bases from V and 0 from J, leaving 10 bases between them. CDR3 length: 15 amino acids. The CDR3 sequence is CASSSLPGSGNTIYF. The CDR3 coding sequence is TGTGCCAGCAGTTCGTTGCCCGGCTCTGGAAACACCATATATTTT.

The chain recombines TRBV19 with TRBJ1-2, with D perhaps TRBD1 (5 bases). Germline V CDR1 and CDR2: LNHDA, SQIVND (reference sequence). The CDR3 length is 12 residues. V was trimmed by 5 bases and J by 4 bases, leaving 8 bases between them. CDR3 protein: CASSAGTYGYTF. The CDR3, as DNA: TGTGCCAGTAGTGCCGGGACCTATGGCTACACCTTC.

The V and J genes are TRBV28 and TRBJ2-7; tentatively, D is TRBD1 (6 bases). V was clipped by 4 bases and J by 2 bases, with 18 bases between them. The CDR3 is 16 amino acids. The germline gives CDR1 MDHEN, CDR2 SYDVKM. The CDR3 sequence: CASSSIQGWGPYEQYF. CDR3 DNA: TGTGCCAGCAGTTCGATACAGGGATGGGGCCCCTACGAGCAGTACTTC.

The chain is built from TRBV19 and TRBJ2-5, with 12 bases lining up with TRBD2. This CDR3 has 15 amino acids. J lost 5 bases, V lost 5 bases, and 6 bases had no gene match. Germline-derived CDR1 and CDR2 are LNHDA and SQIVND (reference sequence). The CDR3 nucleotides are TGTGCCAGTAGTCCCCGACTAGCGGGGGTGGAGACCCAGTACTTC. As protein: CASSPRLAGVETQYF.

The chain is built from TRBV5-4 and TRBJ2-5; possibly TRBD1 for D (8 bases). The CDR3 has 13 residues. V was pared by 7 bases and J by 4 bases, with 14 bases between. Looked up from germline, CDR1 is SGHNT and CDR2 is YYREEE (reference sequence). CDR3 in amino acids: CASGLDRGETQYF. Written as DNA, the CDR3 is TGTGCCAGCGGACTAGACAGGGGAGAGACCCAGTACTTC.

This clone has just a few counts. The chain recombines TRBV2 with TRBJ1-1; D is perhaps TRBD1 (5 bases). CDR1 and CDR2 (germline): SNHLY, FYNNEI. The V gene lost 4 bases and the J gene lost 7 bases, with 10 bases spanning the gap. CDR3 size: 12 residues. The CDR3 here is CASSAWGYEAFF. The CDR3 coding sequence is TGTGCCAGCAGTGCTTGGGGGTATGAAGCTTTCTTT.

The rearrangement uses TRBV7-2 and TRBJ2-7; the D gene is possibly TRBD2 (7 bases). The CDR3 is 17 amino acids. The ends were cut back, 5 bases at V and 2 bases at J, with 22 bases in the middle. Germline CDR1 and CDR2: SGHTA and FQGNSA. CDR3 in DNA: TGTGCCAGCAGCCCAGTTAGGGGGGGCTCGAAAGCCTACGAGCAGTACTTC. Amino acids: CASSPVRGGSKAYEQYF.

The V and J genes are TRBV7-3 and TRBJ1-2; TRBD1 aligns across 7 bases. The germline V gene has CDR1 SGHTA and CDR2 FQGTGA. The V gene end was trimmed by 2 bases and the J gene end by 2 bases; junction bases not matched to a gene: 2. The CDR3 totals 14 residues. The CDR3 here is CASSLGGQNYGYTF. The DNA of the CDR3 is TGTGCCAGCAGCTTAGGGGGACAGAACTATGGCTACACCTTC. The full variable domain, in which reference TRBV7-3 and TRBJ1-2 provide the parts outside the CDR3, is GAGVSQTPSNKVTEKGKYVELRCDPISGHTALYWYRQSLGQGPEFLIYFQGTGAADDSGLPNDRFFAVRPEGSVSTLKIQRTERGDSAVYLCASSLGGQNYGYTFGSGTRLTVV.

The chain couples TRBV28 to TRBJ2-1, with 14 bases fitting TRBD2. Per germline, CDR1 MDHEN and CDR2 SYDVKM. J was trimmed by 12 bases and V by 5 bases; bases with no gene match: 9. This CDR3 has 15 residues. CDR3 sequence reads: CASSLPTSGRGGQFF. The CDR3 DNA sequence: TGTGCCAGCAGTCTCCCGACTAGCGGGAGGGGGGGGCAGTTCTTC.

This clone occurred once. Within the sample, other DNA sequences also encode this same CDR3. V gene TRBV19 combines with J gene TRBJ1-5; perhaps TRBD1 as D (5 bases). This CDR3 contains 14 residues. V lost 2 bases and J lost 1, with 6 bases in between. Looked up from germline, CDR1 is LNHDA and CDR2 is SQIVND (reference sequence). CDR3 sequence (DNA): TGTGCCAGTAGTATAAGGGGCAGCAATCAGCCCCAGCATTTT. Its translation is CASSIRGSNQPQHF.

This chain connects TRBV5-8 to TRBJ1-1; 7 nucleotides line up with TRBD1. Germline V gene lookup returns CDR1 SGHTS and CDR2 YDEGEE. Trimming cost V 4 bases and J 4 bases; bases outside gene matches: 13. There are 16 residues in the CDR3. CDR3 sequence reads: CASSPMYRAGGTEAFF. In nucleotides, the CDR3 is TGTGCCAGCAGCCCGATGTACAGGGCAGGGGGCACTGAAGCTTTCTTT.

This chain joins TRBV6-5 and TRBJ1-1; no firm D call. Germline V CDR1 and CDR2: MNHEY, SVGAGI. Trimming stripped 6 bases from V and 1 base from J, with 12 bases between. CDR3 length: 14 residues. As DNA, the CDR3 is TGTGCCAGCAGACATGAAAGGGAGAACACTGAAGCTTTCTTT. Residues: CASRHERENTEAFF.

The V gene is TRBV20-1, the J gene TRBJ1-1, with D uncertain. The CDR3 is made up of 11 amino acids. Trimming left V 3 bases short and J 4 bases short, with 6 bases between. The V gene's germline CDR1 is DFQATT and CDR2 SNEGSKA (reference sequence). The chain's CDR3 is CSASPGTEAFF. The CDR3 region has the DNA TGCAGTGCTAGCCCCGGCACTGAAGCTTTCTTT.

The chain employs TRBV7-8 and TRBJ2-7; D is perhaps TRBD2 (5 bases). Looked up from germline, CDR1 is SGHVS and CDR2 is FQNEAQ. The ends were cut back, 10 bases at V and 3 bases at J, with 22 bases in the middle. This CDR3 is built from 15 residues. The CDR3 coding sequence is TGTGCCACCAACCCTTCCCGCGGGCCACACTACGAGCAGTACTTC. Amino acids: CATNPSRGPHYEQYF. The full variable domain, completed using reference TRBV7-8 and TRBJ2-7, is GAGVSQSPRYKVAKRGQDVALRCDPISGHVSLFWYQQALGQGPEFLTYFQNEAQLDKSGLPSDRFFAERPEGSVSTLKIQRTQQEDSAVYLCATNPSRGPHYEQYFGPGTRLTVT.

The rearrangement links TRBV5-6 to TRBJ1-1; no clear D. Trimming cost V 0 bases and J 1 base, with 10 bases left between them. The CDR3 spans 15 residues. Germline V CDR1 and CDR2: SGHDT, YYEEEE. CDR3 residues: CASSLVPGSNTEAFF. The CDR3 DNA reads TGTGCCAGCAGCTTGGTGCCAGGATCGAACACTGAAGCTTTCTTT.

The rearrangement joins TRBV12-5 to TRBJ2-7; 10 bases line up with TRBD1. Unmatched junction bases numbered 5, after V lost 1 base and J lost 2 bases. CDR1 is LGHNT and CDR2 is FRNRAP in the germline V gene. CDR3 length: 16 amino acids. The CDR3 reads CASGLDFGTGAYEQYF. CDR3 in DNA: TGTGCTAGTGGTTTGGATTTCGGGACAGGGGCCTACGAGCAGTACTTC.

The chain has TRBV5-4 and TRBJ1-3; unclear D gene. The CDR3 consists of 16 residues. Trimming took 0 bases from V and 0 from J, leaving 10 bases between them. The germline V gene has CDR1 SGHNT and CDR2 YYREEE (reference sequence). The CDR3 is CASSLGGGVSGNTIYF. CDR3 DNA sequence: TGTGCCAGCAGCTTGGGCGGCGGCGTCTCTGGAAACACCATATATTTT.

J is TRBJ1-1 and V is TRBV12-2; TRBD1, the D gene given by the table, was not confirmed from the DNA. TRBV12-2 is an annotated pseudogene. CDR3 length: 19 residues. Written as DNA, the CDR3 is TGTGCAAGTCGCTTAGGGGGCCCCGCTTTGCAGGAACCGAACACTGAAGCTTTCTTT. Protein: CASRLGGPALQEPNTEAFF.